This note documents a single T cell receptor (beta chain) sequence. The data are from a study of T cell changes during pregnancy in multiple sclerosis. Measured with immunoSEQ multiplex PCR; TCRdb has only the in-frame clones, and not every one. This sample has about 17,000 clones, with 80% to 90% found just once. CDR3 length equals 17 residues. CDR1 SGDLS and CDR2 YYNGEE come from the germline V gene. Trimming removed 0 bases from V and 5 bases from J; junction bases left unmatched: 8. The receptor was isolated from a female donor in good health, enrolled as a control in a pregnancy study. Sequences were derived from CD8+ T cells from peripheral blood mononuclear cells, sampled in the second trimester of pregnancy. The V and J genes are TRBV9 and TRBJ2-1; TRBD2 matches 10 bases. The chain's CDR3 is CASSVDQSSGGHNEQFF. DNA for the CDR3: TGTGCCAGCAGCGTAGACCAGTCTAGCGGGGGCCACAATGAGCAGTTCTTC.